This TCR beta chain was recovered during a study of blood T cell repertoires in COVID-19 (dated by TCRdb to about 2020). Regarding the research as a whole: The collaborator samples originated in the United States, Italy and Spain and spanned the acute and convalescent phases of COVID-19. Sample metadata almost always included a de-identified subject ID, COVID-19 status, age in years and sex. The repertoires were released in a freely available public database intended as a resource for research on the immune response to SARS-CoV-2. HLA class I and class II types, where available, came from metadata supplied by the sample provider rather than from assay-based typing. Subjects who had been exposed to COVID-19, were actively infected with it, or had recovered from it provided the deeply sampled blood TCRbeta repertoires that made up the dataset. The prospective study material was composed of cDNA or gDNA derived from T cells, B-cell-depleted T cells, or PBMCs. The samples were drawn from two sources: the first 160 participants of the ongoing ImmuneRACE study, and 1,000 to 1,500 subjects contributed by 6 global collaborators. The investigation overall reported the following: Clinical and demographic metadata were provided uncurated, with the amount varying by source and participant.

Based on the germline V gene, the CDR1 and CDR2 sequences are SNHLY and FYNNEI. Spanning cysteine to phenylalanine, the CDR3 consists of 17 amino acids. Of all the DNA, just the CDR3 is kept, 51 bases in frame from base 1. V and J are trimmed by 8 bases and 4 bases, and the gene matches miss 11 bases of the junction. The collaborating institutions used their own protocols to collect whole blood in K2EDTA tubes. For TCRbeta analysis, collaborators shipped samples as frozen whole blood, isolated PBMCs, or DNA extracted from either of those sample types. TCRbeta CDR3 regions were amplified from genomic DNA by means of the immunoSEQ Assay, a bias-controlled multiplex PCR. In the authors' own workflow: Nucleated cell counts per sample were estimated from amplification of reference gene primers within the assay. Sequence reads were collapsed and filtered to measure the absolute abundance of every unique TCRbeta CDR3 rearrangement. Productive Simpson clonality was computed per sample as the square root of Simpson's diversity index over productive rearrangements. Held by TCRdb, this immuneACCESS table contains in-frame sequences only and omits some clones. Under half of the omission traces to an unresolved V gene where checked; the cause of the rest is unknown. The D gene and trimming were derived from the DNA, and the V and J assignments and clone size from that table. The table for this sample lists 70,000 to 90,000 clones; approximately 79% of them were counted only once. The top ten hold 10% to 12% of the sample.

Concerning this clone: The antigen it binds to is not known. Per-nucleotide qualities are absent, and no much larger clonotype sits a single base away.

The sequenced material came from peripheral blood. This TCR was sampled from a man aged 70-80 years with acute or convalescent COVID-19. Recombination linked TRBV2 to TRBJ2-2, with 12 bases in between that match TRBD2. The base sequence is TGTGCCAGCGATCGGACTAGCGGGAACTTGGGCACCGGGGAGCTGTTTTTT. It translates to CASDRTSGNLGTGELFF.